What follows are 18 T cell receptor beta chains derived from one specimen sequenced in a study of post-analysis software for immune sequencing data (dated by TCRdb to about 2015). General study outcomes and caveats: Patients showed significantly higher frequencies than controls for about five TRBV segments, among them TRBV5-6, TRBV5-1 and TRBV20-1.

No antigen has been identified for these receptors. Libraries were built with PCR. Sequenced on an Illumina HiSeq 2500. To reduce PCR and sequencing biases, unique molecular identifiers were incorporated into the TCR beta cDNA libraries. TCRdb's own reprocessing of the public reads used fastp at Q25 and MiXCR and kept productive beta chains. Identical CDR3 protein sequences are pooled into one entry, listed with their most common genes and DNA. The table for this sample lists about 770,000 distinct CDR3 sequences; 46% of them were counted only once. Of the sample, over 4.5% falls within the top ten clones. Sequenced material: blood. These receptors came from a girl aged 5 to 17 with multiple sclerosis.

The chain combines TRBV9 with TRBJ1-2; D unresolved. V dropped 4 bases and J dropped 2 bases, with 9 bases sitting between them. CDR1 is SGDLS and CDR2 is YYNGEE in the germline V gene. The CDR3 runs 13 residues. For the CDR3, the DNA is TGTGCCAGCAGCAAGACTGACAACTATGGCTACACCTTC. It translates to CASSKTDNYGYTF.

J is TRBJ2-5 and V is TRBV12-3 or TRBV12-4, with D perhaps assigned TRBD1 or TRBD2 (5 bases each). This CDR3 is 15 amino acids long. With 6 bases removed from V and 4 bases from J, the gap between germline ends came to 18 bases. CDR3 nucleotides: TGTGCCAGCAGCCAGTTTATCGGGGCGGGAGAGACCCAGTACTTC. Encoded protein: CASSQFIGAGETQYF.

The chain has TRBV24-1 and TRBJ1-5; 9 nucleotides match TRBD1. The CDR3 covers 15 residues. After removal of 3 bases from V and 5 bases from J, the junction contained 4 bases not matched to a gene. The V gene's germline CDR1 is KGHDR and CDR2 SFDVKD. Here the CDR3 reads CATSDGGQGDQPQHF. The DNA of the CDR3 is TGTGCCACCAGTGATGGGGGACAGGGCGATCAGCCCCAGCATTTT.

This clonotype came up a few times. Here the CDR3 reads CASSLGGTSGYEQYF. The DNA of the CDR3 is TGCGCCAGCAGCCTCGGCGGGACTAGCGGTTACGAGCAGTACTTC. The chain links TRBV5-1 to TRBJ2-5; 11 bases fit TRBD2. TRBJ2-7 explains the end of the DNA better; the J call may be wrong. The V gene's germline CDR1 is SGHRS and CDR2 YFSETQ. The CDR3 totals 15 residues.

The rearrangement joins TRBV7-9 to TRBJ2-7, with 8 bases identical to TRBD2. Trimming removed 4 bases from V and 2 bases from J; junction bases left unmatched: 13. Germline V gene sequence: CDR1 SEHNR, CDR2 FQNEAQ (reference sequence). This CDR3 spans 17 amino acids. The CDR3 DNA is TGTGCCAGCAGCTCCTTAGGAGGAGCGGGAGTCACCTACGAGCAGTACTTC. It codes for CASSSLGGAGVTYEQYF.

The chain couples TRBV9 to TRBJ2-1; D perhaps matches TRBD2 (6 bases). The germline V gene has CDR1 SGDLS and CDR2 YYNGEE. The CDR3 is 16 amino acids. V dropped 2 bases and J dropped 6 bases, with 18 bases sitting between them. In nucleotides, the CDR3 is TGTGCCAGCAGCGTCGTCGGGGGAGTGGGTTTCAATGAGCAGTTCTTC. Protein product: CASSVVGGVGFNEQFF.

This chain uses TRBV6-1 with TRBJ1-5; D is uncertain. Trimming removed 7 bases at V and 2 bases at J, with 6 bases between. This CDR3 is built from 12 residues. Germline V gene lookup returns CDR1 MNHNS and CDR2 SASEGT. The CDR3 coding sequence is TGTGCCAGCAATGACCGCAATCAGCCCCAGCATTTT. It codes for CASNDRNQPQHF.

The gene calls are TRBV20-1 and TRBJ1-2; no firm D call. The V gene lost 1 base and the J gene lost 0 bases, with 6 bases spanning the gap. The CDR3 extends over 13 amino acids. Germline V CDR1 and CDR2: DFQATT, SNEGSKA (reference sequence). The CDR3 coding sequence is TGCAGTGCTAGAGGGAAGCCTAACTATGGCTACACCTTC. Protein sequence: CSARGKPNYGYTF.

The rearrangement links TRBV20-1 to TRBJ2-3; 12 positions match TRBD2. The CDR3 is 14 amino acids. Germline V lookup: CDR1 DFQATT, CDR2 SNEGSKA (reference sequence). Losses at the gene ends were 6 bases for V and 6 bases for J; bases not matched to a gene: 7. The CDR3 here is CSAKTSGSRDTQYF. The CDR3 coding sequence is TGCAGTGCCAAGACTAGCGGGAGTCGTGATACGCAGTATTTT.

The chain links TRBV7-9 to TRBJ2-1; maybe TRBD2 (5 bases). The CDR3 runs 13 residues. Germline values: CDR1 SEHNR, CDR2 FQNEAQ (reference sequence). Trimming removed 1 base from V and 9 bases from J, with 10 bases in between. CDR3 residues: CASSLGGPGEQFF. The CDR3 bases are TGTGCCAGCAGCTTAGGAGGGCCAGGTGAGCAGTTCTTC.

This clonotype has only one observation. The chain carries TRBV27 and TRBJ2-7; D remains ambiguous. Germline V gene sequence: CDR1 MNHEY, CDR2 SMNVEV (reference sequence). This CDR3 comprises 15 residues. With 5 bases removed from V and 0 bases from J, the gap between germline ends came to 14 bases. The CDR3 here is CASSTNTESSYEQYF. CDR3 DNA sequence: TGTGCCAGCAGTACAAACACCGAATCCTCCTACGAGCAGTACTTC.

The gene calls are TRBV13 and TRBJ2-1, with TRBD2 matching over 7 bases. The germline gives CDR1 PRHDT, CDR2 FYEKMQ (reference sequence). V lost 4 bases and J lost 3; bases outside the gene matches: 3. The CDR3 spans 14 residues. The chain's CDR3 is CASSSRDYYNEQFF. Here the CDR3 DNA reads TGTGCCAGCAGCTCCCGGGACTACTACAATGAGCAGTTCTTC.

CDR3 amino acids: CSVEAAGGNQETQYF. CDR3 DNA: TGCAGCGTGGAGGCGGCAGGGGGCAACCAAGAGACCCAGTACTTC. The chain employs TRBV29-1 and TRBJ2-5, with 8 bases identical to TRBD1. Germline V gene sequence: CDR1 SQVTM, CDR2 ANQGSEA. The V segment lost 6 bases and the J segment 0 bases; nucleotides outside the gene matches: 9. This CDR3 has 15 residues.

CDR3 sequence (DNA): TGTGCCAGCAAACCGTCTGGGACTAGCGGGAGTCACGGGGGGAATGAGCAGTTCTTC. This translates into CASKPSGTSGSHGGNEQFF. V usage is TRBV6-1 and J usage is TRBJ2-1; 14 nucleotides align to TRBD2. Germline V gene sequence: CDR1 MNHNS, CDR2 SASEGT. The CDR3 is 19 amino acids. V was clipped by 7 bases and J by 7 bases; unmatched bases: 18.

This sequence joins TRBV12-3 or TRBV12-4 and TRBJ2-3, with D possibly being TRBD1 (5 bases). Trimming took off 10 bases at V and 13 bases at J, with 21 bases between the two ends. This CDR3 contains 12 residues. Written as DNA, the CDR3 is TGTGCCACCGTACGGAAGACAGATGCGGAGTATTTT. Translating it yields CATVRKTDAEYF.

This rearrangement joins TRBV12-3 or TRBV12-4 to TRBJ2-3, with D possibly matching TRBD2 (5 bases). The ends were cut back, 7 bases at V and 0 bases at J, with 8 bases in the middle. CDR3 length: 13 amino acids. The CDR3 here is CASTVASTDTQYF. CDR3 nucleotides: TGTGCCAGCACTGTAGCGAGCACAGATACGCAGTATTTT.

This rearrangement joins TRBV12-3 or TRBV12-4 to TRBJ2-3; D is possibly TRBD1 (5 bases). The V end lost 3 bases, the J end lost 5 bases, and 15 bases lay between the germline ends. The CDR3 totals 15 residues. CDR3 in amino acids: CASSFRVGPGDTQYF. The DNA of the CDR3 is TGTGCCAGCAGTTTCAGGGTGGGCCCCGGAGATACGCAGTATTTT.

The chain joins TRBV5-1 to TRBJ2-3; perhaps TRBD1 as D (5 bases). The DNA end favors TRBJ1-5, so the J call may be wrong. The CDR3 consists of 16 residues. CDR1 and CDR2 (germline): SGHRS, YFSETQ. This CDR3 reads CASSLEGRTRADTQHF. The DNA of the CDR3 is TGCGCCAGCAGCTTGGAGGGGCGGACACGAGCAGATACGCAGCATTTT.